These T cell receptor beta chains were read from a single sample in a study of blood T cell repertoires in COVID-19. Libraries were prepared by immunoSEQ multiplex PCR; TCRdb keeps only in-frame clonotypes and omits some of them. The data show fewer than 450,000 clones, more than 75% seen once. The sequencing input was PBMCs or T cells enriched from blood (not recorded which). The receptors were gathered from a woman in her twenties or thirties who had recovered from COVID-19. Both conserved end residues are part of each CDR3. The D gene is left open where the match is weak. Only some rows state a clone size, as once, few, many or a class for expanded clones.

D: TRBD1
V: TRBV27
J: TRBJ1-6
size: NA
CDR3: CASSRQGWDSPLHF
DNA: TGTGCCAGCAGCCGACAGGGTTGGGATTCACCCCTCCACTTT

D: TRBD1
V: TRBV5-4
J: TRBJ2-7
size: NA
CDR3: CASSLGQGVYEQYF
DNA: TGTGCCAGCAGCTTGGGACAGGGGGTCTACGAGCAGTACTTC

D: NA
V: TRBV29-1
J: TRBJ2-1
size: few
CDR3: CSVLTATRSYNEQFF
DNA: TGCAGCGTACTGACAGCAACCCGCTCCTACAATGAGCAGTTCTTC

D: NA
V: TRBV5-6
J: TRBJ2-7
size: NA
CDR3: CASSFRGLSWGNEQYF
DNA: TGTGCCAGCAGCTTCCGGGGACTGTCGTGGGGGAACGAGCAGTACTTC

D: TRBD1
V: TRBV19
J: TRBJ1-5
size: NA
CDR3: CASSPDRGRTQPQHF
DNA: TGTGCCAGTAGTCCGGACAGGGGCCGCACTCAGCCCCAGCATTTT

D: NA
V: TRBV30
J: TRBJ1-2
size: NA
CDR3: CAWSVSVVHWGELYGYTF
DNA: TGTGCCTGGAGTGTATCGGTCGTTCATTGGGGAGAACTCTATGGCTACACCTTC

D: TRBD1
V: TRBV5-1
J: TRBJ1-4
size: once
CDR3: CASSLSLGTDEKLFF
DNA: TGCGCCAGCAGCTTGTCGCTCGGGACAGACGAAAAACTGTTTTTT

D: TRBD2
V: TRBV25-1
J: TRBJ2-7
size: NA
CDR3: CASSDPSGGSSYEQYF
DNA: TGTGCCAGCAGTGATCCTTCGGGGGGGAGCTCCTACGAGCAGTACTTC

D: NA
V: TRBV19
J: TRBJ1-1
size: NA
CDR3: CASSRPDGLNTEAFF
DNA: TGTGCCAGTAGCCGTCCTGACGGGTTGAACACTGAAGCTTTCTTT

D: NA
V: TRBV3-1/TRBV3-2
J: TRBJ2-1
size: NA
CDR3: CASSQVGGAYNEQFF
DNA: TGTGCCAGCAGCCAAGTAGGGGGGGCCTACAATGAGCAGTTCTTC

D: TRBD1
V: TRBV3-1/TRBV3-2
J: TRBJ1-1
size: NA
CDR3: CASSQGTGSGTEAFF
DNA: TGTGCCAGCAGCCAAGGGACAGGGTCTGGCACTGAAGCTTTCTTT